The 13 T cell receptor beta chains below were found in one sample sequenced in a study of T cells in Graves' hyperthyroidism and ophthalmopathy. Amplification targeted TCR beta CDR3 regions from RNA transcripts. The study used the HTBI primer set for a first-round RT-PCR of the TCR CDR3. TCRdb recomputed calls from the multiplex PCR reads with MiXCR, one row per CDR3 protein. This table has 560,000 or so distinct CDR3 sequences, just over 45% appearing once. Sequences were obtained from peripheral blood or thyroid tissue (not recorded which). These receptor sequences come from a woman aged 18 to 35 with Graves' hyperthyroidism.

As concerns this clonotype: A much larger clone lies a single base off, so this may be a read error. V and J are TRBV7-9 and TRBJ2-2, with D perhaps TRBD2 (6 bases). CDR3 length equals 15 residues. The germline CDR1 and CDR2 sequences are SEHNR and FQNEAQ (reference sequence). The ends were cut back, 1 base at V and 1 base at J, with 7 bases in the middle. In nucleotides, the CDR3 is TGTGCCAGCAGCTTAGAGGAGGGGAACACCGGGGAGCTGTTTTTT. Translated, it gives CASSLEEGNTGELFF.

This clonotype appeared many times. The chain is built from TRBV2 and TRBJ2-5; 10 positions match TRBD2. V lost 8 bases and J lost 14; bases outside the gene matches: 14. The length of the CDR3 is 13 residues. Germline V CDR1 and CDR2: SNHLY, FYNNEI. CDR3 region: CASHGLAGDLGYF. The DNA of the CDR3 is TGTGCCAGCCACGGGCTAGCGGGAGACCTGGGTTACTTC.

V is TRBV2 and J is TRBJ2-2; TRBD2 is a possible D gene (6 bases). The length of the CDR3 is 15 residues. Germline CDR1 and CDR2: SNHLY and FYNNEI. The germline V and J ends were trimmed by 11 bases and 2 bases, with 18 bases remaining between them. This CDR3 is CAWSGGTGNTGELFF. CDR3 sequence (DNA): TGTGCCTGGAGTGGCGGGACGGGAAACACCGGGGAGCTGTTTTTT.

This clonotype was seen a few times. The chain is built from TRBV6-6 and TRBJ1-5; D gene ambiguous. The V end lost 5 bases, the J end lost 6 bases, and 11 bases lay between the germline ends. The CDR3 extends over 13 amino acids. In germline, CDR1 is MNHNY, CDR2 SVGAGI (reference sequence). The CDR3 DNA follows: TGTGCCAGCAGTGAGCTGTTCCTTCAGCCCCAGCATTTT. Translated, it gives CASSELFLQPQHF.

The chain combines TRBV15 with TRBJ1-2, with 8 bases that match TRBD1. The junction had 5 bases not matched to a gene; V was cut back by 1 base and J by 7 bases. Germline CDR1 and CDR2: LNHNV and YYDKDF (reference sequence). This CDR3 is built from 14 residues. CDR3 coding DNA: TGTGCCACCAGCAGAGCAGGGGGCGCAGGTGGCTACACCTTC. Its protein is CATSRAGGAGGYTF. Complete variable domain (other parts from reference TRBV15 and TRBJ1-2): DAMVIQNPRYQVTQFGKPVTLSCSQTLNHNVMYWYQQKSSQAPKLLFHYYDKDFNNEADTPDNFQSRRPNTSFCFLDIRSPGLGDTAMYLCATSRAGGAGGYTFGSGTRLTVV.

Worth noting for this clonotype: One end of the junction fails to match germline, which may point to a read error. This sequence joins TRBV7-9 and TRBJ2-7; the D call may be TRBD1 or TRBD2 (5 bases each). This CDR3 spans 14 amino acids. Germline CDR1 SEHNR, CDR2 FQNEAQ (reference sequence). The chain's CDR3 is CASSQGPGKDEQYF. In nucleotides, the CDR3 is TGCGCCAGCAGCCAGGGCCCCGGGAAGGACGAGCAGTACTTC.

This clonotype was seen only a few times. This chain connects TRBV20-1 to TRBJ1-6; TRBD1 matches 11 bases. The CDR3 sequence is 15 residues long. CDR1 and CDR2 (germline): DFQATT, SNEGSKA (reference sequence). With 6 bases clipped from V and 7 bases from J, the junction kept 8 bases outside the gene matches. CDR3 loop: CSAIHGTGGNSPLHF. The CDR3 nucleotides read TGCAGTGCAATCCATGGGACAGGGGGAAATTCACCCCTCCACTTT.

The chain uses TRBV25-1 and TRBJ2-3, with 9 bases that match TRBD2. CDR1 is MGHDK, CDR2 SYGVNS, per germline. The J segment lost 6 bases and the V segment lost 3 bases, leaving 7 bases of the junction unmatched. This CDR3 has 15 residues. The CDR3 DNA reads as TGTGCCAGCAGTGATTTGGGCGGGAGGGAGGATACGCAGTATTTT. It encodes CASSDLGGREDTQYF.

The J gene is TRBJ1-1, the V gene TRBV25-1; 10 bases match TRBD1. The CDR3 loop spans 18 amino acids. With V trimmed by 6 bases and J by 0 bases, 13 bases remained unmatched. The germline CDR1 and CDR2 sequences are MGHDK and SYGVNS. In DNA, the CDR3 is TGTGCCAGCAGACTCGAACCCTGGGACAGGGGAATGAACACTGAAGCTTTCTTT. Its protein is CASRLEPWDRGMNTEAFF.

In its sample, this clonotype was seen many times. This rearrangement joins TRBV9 to TRBJ1-1; 9 bases are shared with TRBD1. Germline loops: CDR1 SGDLS, CDR2 YYNGEE. Unmatched junction bases numbered 5, after V lost 4 bases and J lost 4 bases. This CDR3 contains 14 residues. CDR3 sequence reads: CASSMTTGGTEAFF. The CDR3 DNA reads as TGTGCCAGCAGCATGACGACAGGGGGCACTGAAGCTTTCTTT.

For this clonotype: This clone may be a read error of a much larger clone one base away. The rearrangement links TRBV7-9 to TRBJ1-4; perhaps TRBD1 as D (6 bases). Trimming took 0 bases from V and 11 from J, leaving 13 bases between them. This CDR3 is 14 amino acids long. Germline CDR1 is SEHNR and CDR2 is FQNEAQ (reference sequence). CDR3 region: CASSLAQTGIKLFF. DNA for the CDR3: TGTGCCAGCAGCTTAGCCCAAACAGGGATCAAACTGTTTTTT. The full variable domain, with the rest looked up from reference TRBV7-9 and TRBJ1-4, is DTGVSQNPRHKITKRGQNVTFRCDPISEHNRLYWYRQTLGQGPEFLTYFQNEAQLEKSRLLSDRFSAERPKGSFSTLEIQRTEQGDSAMYLCASSLAQTGIKLFFGSGTQLSVL.

V and J are TRBV25-1 and TRBJ2-2; D not resolved. Trimming pared 5 bases from V and 4 bases from J, leaving 17 bases between. The CDR3 has 16 amino acids. The germline V gene encodes CDR1 MGHDK and CDR2 SYGVNS. CDR3 region: CASSYKYPEPTGELFF. The CDR3 nucleotides are TGTGCCAGCAGTTATAAGTACCCGGAGCCCACCGGGGAGCTGTTTTTT.

This clonotype was seen ten or more times. The rearrangement links TRBV29-1 to TRBJ1-3, with TRBD1 as a possible D gene (5 bases). This CDR3 comprises 15 residues. Germline V gene lookup returns CDR1 SQVTM and CDR2 ANQGSEA. The V gene lost 5 bases and the J gene lost 6 bases, with 20 bases spanning the gap. CDR3 protein: CSVLGGSRVENTIYF. CDR3 in DNA: TGCAGCGTTCTGGGTGGCAGCAGGGTAGAAAACACCATATATTTT.